Sequencing of this TCR beta chain was carried out in a study of blood T cell repertoires in COVID-19. Participants were aged roughly 18 to 89 years from approximately 25 US areas. The CDR3 has 12 amino acids. The germline V gene encodes CDR1 SGHTA and CDR2 FQGNSA. V lost 4 bases, J lost 2 bases, and 6 bases lay in between. TCRdb keeps only in-frame clones here, not all; method: immunoSEQ multiplex PCR. The table has under 300,000 clones, 88% seen once. The chain links TRBV7-2 to TRBJ2-7; D gene ambiguous. The sample was PBMCs or T cells enriched from blood (not recorded which). The sequence was obtained from a woman in her sixties or seventies in a cohort exposed to, infected with or recovered from COVID-19 (not recorded which). The CDR3 reads CASSSPTYEQYF. In nucleotides, the CDR3 is TGTGCCAGCAGCTCCCCCACCTACGAGCAGTACTTC. The variable domain in full, with the rest retrieved from reference TRBV7-2 and TRBJ2-7, is GAGVSQSPSNKVTEKGKDVELRCDPISGHTALYWYRQSLGQGLEFLIYFQGNSAPDKSGLPSDRFSAERTGGSVSTLTIQRTQQEDSAVYLCASSSPTYEQYFGPGTRLTVT.